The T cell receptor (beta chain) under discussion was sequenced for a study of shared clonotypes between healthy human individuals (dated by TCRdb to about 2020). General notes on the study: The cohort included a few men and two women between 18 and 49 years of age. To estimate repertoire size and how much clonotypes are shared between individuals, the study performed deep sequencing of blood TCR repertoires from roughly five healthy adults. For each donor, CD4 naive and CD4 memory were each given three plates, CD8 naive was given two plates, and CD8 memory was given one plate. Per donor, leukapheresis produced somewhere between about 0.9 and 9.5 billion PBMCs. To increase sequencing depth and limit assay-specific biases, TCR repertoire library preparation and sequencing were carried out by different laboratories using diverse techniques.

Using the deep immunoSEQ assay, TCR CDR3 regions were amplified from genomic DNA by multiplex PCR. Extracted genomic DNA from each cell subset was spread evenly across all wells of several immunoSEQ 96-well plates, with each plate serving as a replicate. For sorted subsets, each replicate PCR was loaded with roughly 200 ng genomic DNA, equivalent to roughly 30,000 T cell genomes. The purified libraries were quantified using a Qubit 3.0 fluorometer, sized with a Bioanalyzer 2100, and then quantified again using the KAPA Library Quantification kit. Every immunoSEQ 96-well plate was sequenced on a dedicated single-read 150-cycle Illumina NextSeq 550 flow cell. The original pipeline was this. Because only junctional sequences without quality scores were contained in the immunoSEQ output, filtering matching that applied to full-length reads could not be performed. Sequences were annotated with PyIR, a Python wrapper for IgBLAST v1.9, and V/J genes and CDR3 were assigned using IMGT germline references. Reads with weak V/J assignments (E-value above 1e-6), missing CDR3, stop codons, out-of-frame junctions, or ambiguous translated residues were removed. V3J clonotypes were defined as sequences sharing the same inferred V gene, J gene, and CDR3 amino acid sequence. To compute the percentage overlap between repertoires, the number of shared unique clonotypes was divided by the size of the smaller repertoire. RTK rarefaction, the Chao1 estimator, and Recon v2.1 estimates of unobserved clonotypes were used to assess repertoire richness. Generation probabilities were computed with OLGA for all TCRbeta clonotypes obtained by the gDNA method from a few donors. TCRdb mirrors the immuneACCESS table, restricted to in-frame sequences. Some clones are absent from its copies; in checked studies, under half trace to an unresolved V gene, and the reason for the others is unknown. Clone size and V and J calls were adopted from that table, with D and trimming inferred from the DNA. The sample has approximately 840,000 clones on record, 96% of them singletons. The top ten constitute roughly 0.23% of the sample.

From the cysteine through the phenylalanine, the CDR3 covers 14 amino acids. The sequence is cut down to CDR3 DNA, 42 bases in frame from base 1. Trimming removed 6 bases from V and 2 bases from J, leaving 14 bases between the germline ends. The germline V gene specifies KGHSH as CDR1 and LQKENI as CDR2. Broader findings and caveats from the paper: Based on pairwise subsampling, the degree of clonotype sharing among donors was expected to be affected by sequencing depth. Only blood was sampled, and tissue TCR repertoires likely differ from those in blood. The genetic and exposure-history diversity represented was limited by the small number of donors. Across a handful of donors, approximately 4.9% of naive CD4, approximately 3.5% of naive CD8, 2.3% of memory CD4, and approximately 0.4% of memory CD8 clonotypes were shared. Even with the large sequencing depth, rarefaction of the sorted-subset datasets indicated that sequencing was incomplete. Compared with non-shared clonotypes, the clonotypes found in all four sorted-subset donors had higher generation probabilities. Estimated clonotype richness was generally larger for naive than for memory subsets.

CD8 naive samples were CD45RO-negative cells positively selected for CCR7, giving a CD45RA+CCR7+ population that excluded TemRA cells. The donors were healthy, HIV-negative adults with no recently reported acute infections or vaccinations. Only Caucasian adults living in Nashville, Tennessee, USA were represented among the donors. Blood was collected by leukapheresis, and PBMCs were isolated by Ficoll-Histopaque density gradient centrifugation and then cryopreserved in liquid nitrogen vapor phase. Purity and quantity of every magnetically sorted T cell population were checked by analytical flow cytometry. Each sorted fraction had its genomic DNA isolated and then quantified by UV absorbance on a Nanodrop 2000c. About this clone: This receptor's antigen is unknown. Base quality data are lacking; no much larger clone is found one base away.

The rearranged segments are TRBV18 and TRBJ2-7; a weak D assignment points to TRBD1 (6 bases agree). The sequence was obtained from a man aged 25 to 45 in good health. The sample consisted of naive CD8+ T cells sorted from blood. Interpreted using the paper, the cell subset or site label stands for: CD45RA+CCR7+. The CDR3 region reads CASSPGVLAYEQYF. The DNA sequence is TGTGCCAGCTCGCCAGGGGTCTTGGCCTACGAGCAGTACTTC.